One and the same sample provided the 4 T cell receptor beta chains below, sequenced in a study of T cell repertoires in cytomegalovirus infection. TCRdb called the reads again in MiXCR, with one record for every CDR3 protein. The sample holds 150,000 to 200,000 distinct CDR3 sequences, approximately 15% seen once. The sequenced sample consisted of PBMCs. The receptors derive from a human donor in good health (CMV status not recorded). Some clones in this sample may be carry-over from other donors' samples.

This clonotype was observed many times. The V gene is TRBV7-2, the J gene TRBJ1-5; D is ambiguous. The CDR3 length is 15 residues. Trimming cost V 0 bases and J 4 bases, with 10 bases left between them. From germline, CDR1 is SGHTA and CDR2 FQGNSA. The CDR3 here is CASSLALSANQPQHF. The CDR3 bases are TGTGCCAGCAGCTTAGCGCTGTCGGCTAATCAGCCCCAGCATTTT.

This clonotype occurred many times. The chain combines TRBV27 with TRBJ1-1; 8 positions agree with TRBD1. Germline CDR1 is MNHEY and CDR2 is SMNVEV (reference sequence). Trimming cost V 4 bases and J 4 bases; bases outside gene matches: 11. This CDR3 is 16 amino acids long. The CDR3 DNA is TGTGCCAGCAGTTCGCCAAGGACAGGGTTGGTCACTGAAGCTTTCTTT. Its translation: CASSSPRTGLVTEAFF.

V gene TRBV11-2 combines with J gene TRBJ2-2; D possibly corresponds to TRBD2 (6 bases). Germline assignment: CDR1 SGHAT and CDR2 FQNNGV. V was pared by 8 bases and J by 6 bases, with 16 bases between. The length of the CDR3 is 14 residues. The CDR3 loop is CASRRGVVAGELFF. In DNA form, the CDR3 reads TGTGCCAGCCGCCGCGGGGTAGTTGCCGGGGAGCTGTTTTTT.

At least ten counts were recorded for this clonotype. J is TRBJ2-1 and V is TRBV19, with D unclear. The germline V gene has CDR1 LNHDA and CDR2 SQIVND (reference sequence). The CDR3 length is 15 residues. Trimming pared 5 bases from V and 4 bases from J, leaving 15 bases between. CDR3 loop: CASSLELASYNEQFF. CDR3 nucleotide sequence: TGTGCCAGTAGTCTTGAATTAGCATCGTACAATGAGCAGTTCTTC.